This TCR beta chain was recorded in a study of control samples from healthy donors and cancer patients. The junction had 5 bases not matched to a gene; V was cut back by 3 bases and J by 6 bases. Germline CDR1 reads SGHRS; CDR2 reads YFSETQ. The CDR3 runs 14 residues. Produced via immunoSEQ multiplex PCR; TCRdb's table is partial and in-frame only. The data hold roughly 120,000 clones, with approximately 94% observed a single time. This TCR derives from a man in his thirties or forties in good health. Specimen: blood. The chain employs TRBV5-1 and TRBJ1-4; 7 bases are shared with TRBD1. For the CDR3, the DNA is TGCGCCAGCAGCTCCAGGACAGGAGATGAAAAACTGTTTTTT. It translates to CASSSRTGDEKLFF.